The clone carrying this T cell receptor (gamma chain) was seen a handful of times. This sequence is one base from a far larger clone and is likely a read error. This sample includes further DNA sequences coding for the same CDR3. This record belongs to a study of γδ T cells in repeated Plasmodium falciparum infection. Bulk repertoires came from Vgamma9/Vdelta2+ or Vdelta2-negative gammadelta T cells flow-sorted from PBMC. The CDR3 covers 14 residues. Germline CDR1 is VENAVY and CDR2 is YDSYNSRV. TCRdb reapplied CATT to the multiplex PCR reads. This table has about 26,000 gamma-chain clones, 3% appearing once.

The sequence derives from a pool of human donors (malaria-infected and uninfected, not separated). Source material: gamma-delta T cells from blood. The chain recombines TRGV8 with TRGJ1 or TRGJ2. CDR3 DNA: TGTGCCACCTGGGTTCTGCGGGTCTATTATAAGAAGCTCTTT. Protein sequence: CATWVLRVYYKKLF.